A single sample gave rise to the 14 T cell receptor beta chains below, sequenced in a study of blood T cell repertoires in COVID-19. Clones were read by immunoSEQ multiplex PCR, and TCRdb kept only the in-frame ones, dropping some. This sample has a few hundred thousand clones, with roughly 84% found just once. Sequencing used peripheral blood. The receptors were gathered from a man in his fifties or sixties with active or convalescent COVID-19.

The CDR3 region has the DNA TGTGCCAGCAGTTACTCGGAGGCCGGGGGAGATACGCAGTATTTT. This gives the protein CASSYSEAGGDTQYF. The genes are TRBV6-5 and TRBJ2-3, with D perhaps TRBD2 (6 bases). The V gene lost 0 bases and the J gene lost 5 bases, with 12 bases spanning the gap. Germline loops: CDR1 MNHEY, CDR2 SVGAGI. The CDR3 spans 15 residues.

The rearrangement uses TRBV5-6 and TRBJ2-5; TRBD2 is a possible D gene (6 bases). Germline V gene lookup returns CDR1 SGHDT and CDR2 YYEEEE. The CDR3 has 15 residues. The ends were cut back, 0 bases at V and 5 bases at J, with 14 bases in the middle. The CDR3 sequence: CASSLEPGAGETQYF. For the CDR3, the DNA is TGTGCCAGCAGCTTGGAACCGGGAGCGGGTGAGACCCAGTACTTC.

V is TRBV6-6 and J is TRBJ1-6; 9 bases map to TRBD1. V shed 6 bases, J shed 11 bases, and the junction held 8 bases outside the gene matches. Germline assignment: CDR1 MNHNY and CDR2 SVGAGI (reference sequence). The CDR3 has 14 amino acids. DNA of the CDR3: TGTGCCAGCAGGGGGGGACAGGGTTGGCCACCCCTCCACTTT. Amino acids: CASRGGQGWPPLHF.

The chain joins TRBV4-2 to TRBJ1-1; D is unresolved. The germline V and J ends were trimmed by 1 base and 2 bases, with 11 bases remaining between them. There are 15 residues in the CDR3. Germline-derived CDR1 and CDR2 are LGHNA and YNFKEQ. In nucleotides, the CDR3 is TGTGCCAGCAGCCAAGGGCCGTTCTCAAACACTGAAGCTTTCTTT. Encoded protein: CASSQGPFSNTEAFF.

CDR3 in DNA: TGTGCCACCAGCAGAGGGACAGGGTCTTTCACAGATACGCAGTATTTT. This sequence encodes CATSRGTGSFTDTQYF. The chain uses TRBV15 and TRBJ2-3; 8 bases align to TRBD1. Germline CDR1 LNHNV, CDR2 YYDKDF (reference sequence). The V and J ends lost 1 base and 2 bases, in that order; junction bases with no gene match: 5. The CDR3 is 16 amino acids.

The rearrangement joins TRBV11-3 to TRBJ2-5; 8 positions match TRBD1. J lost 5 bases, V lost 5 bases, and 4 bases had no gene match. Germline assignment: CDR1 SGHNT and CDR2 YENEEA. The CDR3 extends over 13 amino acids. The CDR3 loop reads CASSRTGLETQYF. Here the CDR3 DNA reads TGTGCCAGCAGCCGGACAGGGCTGGAGACCCAGTACTTC. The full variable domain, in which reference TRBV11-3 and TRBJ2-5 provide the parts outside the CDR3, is EAGVVQSPRYKIIEKKQPVAFWCNPISGHNTLYWYLQNLGQGPELLIRYENEEAVDDSQLPKDRFSAERLKGVDSTLKIQPAELGDSAVYLCASSRTGLETQYFGPGTRLLVL.

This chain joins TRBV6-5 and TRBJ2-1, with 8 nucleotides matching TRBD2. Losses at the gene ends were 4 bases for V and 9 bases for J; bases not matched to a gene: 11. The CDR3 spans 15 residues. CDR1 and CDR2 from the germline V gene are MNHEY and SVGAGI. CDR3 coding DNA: TGTGCCAGCAGTTTCTACGGGGGGGCCGTCGGTGAGCAGTTCTTC. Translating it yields CASSFYGGAVGEQFF.

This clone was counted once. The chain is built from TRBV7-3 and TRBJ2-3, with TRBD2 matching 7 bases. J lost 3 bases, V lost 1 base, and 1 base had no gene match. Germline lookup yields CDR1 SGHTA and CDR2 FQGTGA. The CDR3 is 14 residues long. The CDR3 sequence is CASSLRGGTDTQYF. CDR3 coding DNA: TGTGCCAGCAGCTTAAGGGGGGGTACAGATACGCAGTATTTT.

DNA for the CDR3: TGTGCCAGCAGCCTGACTAGCGGGGGAGAGTCCGACGAGCAGTACGTC. Translation gives CASSLTSGGESDEQYV. The chain has TRBV28 and TRBJ2-7, with TRBD2 matching 12 bases. The CDR3 covers 16 residues. J was trimmed by 5 bases and V by 6 bases; bases with no gene match: 11. Germline CDR1 reads MDHEN; CDR2 reads SYDVKM.

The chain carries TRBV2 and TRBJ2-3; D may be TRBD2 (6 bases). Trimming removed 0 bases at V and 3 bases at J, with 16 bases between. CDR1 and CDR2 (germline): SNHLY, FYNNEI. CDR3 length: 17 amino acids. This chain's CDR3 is CASSEATRLVGTDTQYF. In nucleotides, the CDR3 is TGTGCCAGCAGTGAAGCGACCCGACTAGTGGGGACAGATACGCAGTATTTT. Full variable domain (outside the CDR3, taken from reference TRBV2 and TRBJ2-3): EPEVTQTPSHQVTQMGQEVILRCVPISNHLYFYWYRQILGQKVEFLVSFYNNEISEKSEIFDDQFSVERPDGSNFTLKIRSTKLEDSAMYFCASSEATRLVGTDTQYFGPGTRLTVL.

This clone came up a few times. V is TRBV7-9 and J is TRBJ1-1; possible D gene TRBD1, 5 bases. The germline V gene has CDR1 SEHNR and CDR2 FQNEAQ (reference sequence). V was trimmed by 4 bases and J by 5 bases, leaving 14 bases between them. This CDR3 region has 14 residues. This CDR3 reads CASSWPGGTTEAFF. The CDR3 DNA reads TGTGCCAGCAGCTGGCCGGGGGGTACGACTGAAGCTTTCTTT.

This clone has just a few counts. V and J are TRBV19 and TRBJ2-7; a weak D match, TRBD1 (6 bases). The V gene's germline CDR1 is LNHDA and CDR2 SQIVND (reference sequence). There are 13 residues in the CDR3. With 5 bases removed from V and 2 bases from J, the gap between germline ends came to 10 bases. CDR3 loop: CASSRTETYEQYF. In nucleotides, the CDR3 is TGTGCCAGTAGTCGGACAGAGACCTACGAGCAGTACTTC.

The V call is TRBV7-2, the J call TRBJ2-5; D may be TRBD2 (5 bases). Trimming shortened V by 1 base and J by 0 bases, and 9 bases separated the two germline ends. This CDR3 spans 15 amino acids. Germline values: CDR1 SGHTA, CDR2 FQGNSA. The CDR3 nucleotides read TGTGCCAGCAGCTTAGTAAGGCGGGACCAAGAGACCCAGTACTTC. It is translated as CASSLVRRDQETQYF. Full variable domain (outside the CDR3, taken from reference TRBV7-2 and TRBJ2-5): GAGVSQSPSNKVTEKGKDVELRCDPISGHTALYWYRQSLGQGLEFLIYFQGNSAPDKSGLPSDRFSAERTGGSVSTLTIQRTQQEDSAVYLCASSLVRRDQETQYFGPGTRLLVL.

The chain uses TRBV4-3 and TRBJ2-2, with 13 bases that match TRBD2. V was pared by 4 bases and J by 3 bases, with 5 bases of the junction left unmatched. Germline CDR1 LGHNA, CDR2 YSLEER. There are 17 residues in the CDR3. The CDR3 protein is CASSPGTSGAYTGELFF. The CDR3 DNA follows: TGCGCCAGCAGCCCCGGGACTAGCGGGGCATACACCGGGGAGCTGTTTTTT.